This T cell receptor beta chain was obtained from a study of T cell responses to AZD1222 COVID-19 vaccine. V lost 5 bases and J lost 6, with 11 bases in between. CDR3 length: 12 amino acids. The method was immunoSEQ multiplex PCR; TCRdb's version includes in-frame clones alone and lacks a portion of them. The repertoire has some 100,000 clones, 85% to 90% of them found once; the top ten carry roughly 17%. Study results and limitations: Repertoires were sampled only after the peak T cell response. Once two AZD1222 doses were given, Spike-specific TCR breadth and depth went up.

Points on this clone: The antigen remains undetermined.

The clonotype comes from an adult in good health. The sample in question was peripheral blood, obtained on day 0 of AZD1222 vaccination. The chain has TRBV12-3 or TRBV12-4 and TRBJ2-7; D gene ambiguous. The CDR3 nucleotides are TGTGCCAGCAGTCCATTTAAAACCGAGCAGTACTTC. This sequence encodes CASSPFKTEQYF.